The next 27 T cell receptor beta chains were all read from a single sample in a study of regulatory T cells in long-lasting Graves disease. Time point: newly diagnosed GD, antithyroid drugs for less than 3 months. RNA from PBMCs was the source of the TCR library. Both iRepertoire HTBI primers and Arm-PCR of CDR3 regions were used to build the TCR beta libraries. TCRdb recomputed calls from the multiplex PCR reads with MiXCR, one row per CDR3 protein. Among 450,000 to 700,000 distinct CDR3 sequences listed, about 13% were seen once. The same data also went into a second study, on T cells in Graves' hyperthyroidism and ophthalmopathy.

This specimen was peripheral blood mononuclear cells (PBMCs), taken at new diagnosis, from a patient treated with antithyroid drugs. The receptors stem from a man in his thirties or forties with Graves disease.

V and J are TRBV10-3 and TRBJ1-5; D may be TRBD1 (5 bases). The germline V and J ends were trimmed by 0 bases and 0 bases, with 9 bases remaining between them. CDR1 and CDR2 from the germline V gene are ENHRY and SYGVKD. The length of the CDR3 is 16 residues. CDR3 sequence reads: CAISESRGDSNQPQHF. CDR3 sequence (DNA): TGTGCCATCAGTGAGTCGAGGGGAGATAGCAATCAGCCCCAGCATTTT.

This clonotype has at least ten counts. V usage is TRBV9 and J usage is TRBJ2-1; D remains ambiguous. The ends were cut back, 0 bases at V and 4 bases at J, with 5 bases in the middle. CDR1 is SGDLS, CDR2 YYNGEE, per germline. The CDR3 length is 13 residues. CDR3 DNA sequence: TGTGCCAGCAGCGTAGTTACTTACAATGAGCAGTTCTTC. Its protein is CASSVVTYNEQFF.

This clonotype occurred a few times. This CDR3 is CASSQVGAQGDTYEQYF. The CDR3 DNA follows: TGTGCCAGCAGCCAAGTCGGCGCGCAGGGGGATACTTACGAGCAGTACTTC. V and J are TRBV4-2 and TRBJ2-7; the match to TRBD1 covers 7 bases. Germline V gene data show CDR1 as LGHNA and CDR2 as YNFKEQ. J was trimmed by 4 bases and V by 1 base; bases with no gene match: 13. CDR3 length: 17 amino acids.

The rearrangement links TRBV6-2 or TRBV6-3 to TRBJ1-6; D call uncertain. From germline, CDR1 is MNHEY and CDR2 SVGEGT. V shed 6 bases and J shed 0 bases, with 9 bases lying between them. CDR3 length: 15 amino acids. CDR3 coding DNA: TGTGCCAGCAGCCAGAAAAGCTCCTATAATTCACCCCTCCACTTT. Its protein product is CASSQKSSYNSPLHF.

This clonotype was seen at least ten times. The chain combines TRBV29-1 with TRBJ2-1; tentatively, D is TRBD1 (5 bases). The CDR3 loop spans 12 amino acids. Germline V gene sequence: CDR1 SQVTM, CDR2 ANQGSEA. Between the trimmed V and J ends, which lost 5 bases and 6 bases, there was a span of 11 bases. The DNA for the CDR3 is TGCAGCGTTATACGGACAAGCAATGAGCAGTTCTTC. Translation gives CSVIRTSNEQFF.

This clonotype was found many times. J is TRBJ2-1 and V is TRBV13; possibly TRBD1 for D (6 bases). Germline assignment: CDR1 PRHDT and CDR2 FYEKMQ (reference sequence). The CDR3 spans 14 residues. Trimming stripped 0 bases from V and 10 bases from J, with 13 bases between. The CDR3 DNA reads as TGTGCCAGCAGCTTAGGGAGGGGGTACAGGGAGCAGTTCTTC. Amino acid sequence: CASSLGRGYREQFF. The variable domain in full, with the rest retrieved from reference TRBV13 and TRBJ2-1, is AAGVIQSPRHLIKEKRETATLKCYPIPRHDTVYWYQQGPGQDPQFLISFYEKMQSDKGSIPDRFSAQQFSDYHSELNMSSLELGDSALYFCASSLGRGYREQFFGPGTRLTVL.

This clonotype came up a few times. J is TRBJ2-7 and V is TRBV24-1; 8 nucleotides align to TRBD1. The germline V gene encodes CDR1 KGHDR and CDR2 SFDVKD. Losses at the gene ends were 1 base for V and 5 bases for J; bases not matched to a gene: 6. This CDR3 contains 15 residues. This CDR3 is CATSDFADRVDEQYF. CDR3 nucleotide sequence: TGTGCCACCAGTGATTTTGCGGACAGGGTCGACGAGCAGTACTTC.

A few counts support this clonotype. A much larger clone sits a single nucleotide away, making a read error possible. The chain recombines TRBV20-1 with TRBJ2-1, with 10 bases identical to TRBD2. The CDR3 is 17 amino acids. CDR1 is DFQATT, CDR2 SNEGSKA, per germline (reference sequence). CDR3 in amino acids: CSARDGVGLAVYNGQFF. The DNA for the CDR3 is TGCAGTGCTAGAGATGGGGTAGGACTAGCGGTATACAATGGGCAGTTCTTC.

This clonotype has at least ten counts. The V call is TRBV29-1, the J call TRBJ2-1; no definite D call. Trimming stripped 3 bases from V and 4 bases from J, with 16 bases between. The germline gives CDR1 SQVTM, CDR2 ANQGSEA. The CDR3 spans 15 residues. CDR3 DNA sequence: TGCAGCGTTGAGACTCCCAAGGGATATTACAATGAGCAGTTCTTC. Its protein is CSVETPKGYYNEQFF.

This clonotype appeared many times. The chain has TRBV7-9 and TRBJ2-1, with D possibly being TRBD1 (6 bases). The CDR3 contains 16 residues. V dropped 1 base and J dropped 3 bases, with 13 bases sitting between them. Germline lookup yields CDR1 SEHNR and CDR2 FQNEAQ (reference sequence). CDR3 nucleotide sequence: TGTGCCAGCAGCTTAGGGACCGGGACAAACTACAATGAGCAGTTCTTC. Translating gives CASSLGTGTNYNEQFF.

Only one count was recorded for this clonotype. This rearrangement joins TRBV18 to TRBJ2-7; D remains unclear. V was trimmed by 2 bases and J by 1 base, leaving 3 bases between them. The CDR3 has 12 residues. CDR1 and CDR2 from the germline V gene are KGHSH and LQKENI. The DNA of the CDR3 is TGTGCCAGCTCACCAAAGTCCTACGAGCAGTACTTC. Protein: CASSPKSYEQYF.

This clonotype has ten or more counts. The V and J genes are TRBV20-1 and TRBJ1-2; weak D call: TRBD1 (6 bases). CDR1 is DFQATT and CDR2 is SNEGSKA in the germline V gene (reference sequence). CDR3 size: 12 residues. V was shortened by 6 bases and J by 1 base, with 9 bases between the two germline ends. CDR3 sequence: CSARQVNYGYTF. The CDR3 coding sequence is TGCAGTGCCCGACAGGTTAACTATGGCTACACCTTC.

This clonotype came up many times. The chain employs TRBV6-1 and TRBJ2-5, with 8 bases identical to TRBD2. V trimming: 8 bases; J trimming: 5 bases; junction bases outside the gene matches: 10. Germline V gene sequence: CDR1 MNHNS, CDR2 SASEGT. The CDR3 runs 14 residues. CDR3 sequence: CASGYGRAGETQYF. CDR3 nucleotides: TGTGCCAGCGGATACGGGAGGGCCGGCGAGACCCAGTACTTC.

This clonotype was recorded many times. The rearrangement uses TRBV29-1 and TRBJ2-1, with 11 bases fitting TRBD2. V was pared by 3 bases and J by 13 bases, with 5 bases of the junction left unmatched. Germline-derived CDR1 and CDR2 are SQVTM and ANQGSEA. The CDR3 is 12 amino acids. CDR3 DNA sequence: TGCAGCGTTGACCTTGGGACTAGCGGTCAGTTCTTC. Translation gives CSVDLGTSGQFF.

This clonotype was seen a few times. The gene calls are TRBV4-1 and TRBJ2-2; D is undetermined. This CDR3 has 17 amino acids. Trimming removed 1 base from V and 6 bases from J, with 18 bases in between. CDR1 is MGHRA, CDR2 YSYEKL, per germline. As DNA, the CDR3 is TGCGCCAGCAGCCAAGGGGCGGCTGGGCCGCGGCCCGGGGAGCTGTTTTTT. Translation: CASSQGAAGPRPGELFF.

The chain has TRBV12-3 or TRBV12-4 and TRBJ2-3; D unresolved. The V end lost 8 bases, the J end lost 4 bases, and 16 bases lay between the germline ends. The CDR3 consists of 14 residues. Here the CDR3 reads CASSARARADTQYF. The CDR3 bases are TGTGCCAGCTCCGCCCGGGCGCGTGCAGATACGCAGTATTTT.

This clonotype was detected ten times or more. The V call is TRBV12-3 or TRBV12-4, the J call TRBJ2-1, with 10 bases fitting TRBD1. The CDR3 length is 14 residues. V lost 6 bases and J lost 6; bases outside the gene matches: 5. CDR3: CASRSGQGRNEQFF. CDR3 nucleotide sequence: TGTGCCAGCAGGTCGGGACAGGGGCGCAATGAGCAGTTCTTC.

The J gene is TRBJ2-7, the V gene TRBV25-1, with D tentatively TRBD1 or TRBD2 (5 bases each). The germline V gene encodes CDR1 MGHDK and CDR2 SYGVNS. Trimming removed 5 bases at V and 6 bases at J, with 17 bases between. The CDR3 sequence is 14 residues long. The CDR3 loop is CASSSSGPLSEQYF. The CDR3 nucleotides are TGTGCCAGCAGTAGCTCGGGACCGCTCTCCGAGCAGTACTTC.

In its sample, this clonotype was seen many times. This chain links TRBV15 with TRBJ2-1; D ambiguous. The CDR3 covers 14 residues. V was trimmed by 5 bases and J by 4 bases, leaving 12 bases between them. From germline, CDR1 is LNHNV and CDR2 YYDKDF (reference sequence). CDR3 DNA sequence: TGTGCCACCAGCCAACGGGCGCAGTACAATGAGCAGTTCTTC. As protein: CATSQRAQYNEQFF.

Notes on this clonotype: A much larger clonotype is one base distant, so this may be a read error. The gene calls are TRBV11-2 and TRBJ1-6; tentatively, D is TRBD1 (5 bases). Deletions cut 10 bases from V and 7 bases from J, with 14 bases between. The CDR3 runs 13 residues. Looked up from germline, CDR1 is SGHAT and CDR2 is FQNNGV. CDR3 DNA sequence: TGTGCCAACATGTGGACATTGAATTCACCCCTCCACTTT. The encoded protein is CANMWTLNSPLHF. The full variable domain, its missing parts supplied by reference TRBV11-2 and TRBJ1-6, is EAGVAQSPRYKIIEKRQSVAFWCNPISGHATLYWYQQILGQGPKLLIQFQNNGVVDDSQLPKDRFSAERLKGVDSTLKIQPAKLEDSAVYLCANMWTLNSPLHFGNGTRLTVT.

In its sample, this clonotype was seen many times. This chain connects TRBV20-1 to TRBJ2-1, with unresolved D. Germline V gene data show CDR1 as DFQATT and CDR2 as SNEGSKA (reference sequence). V was shortened by 3 bases and J by 9 bases, with 21 bases between the two germline ends. This CDR3 has 15 amino acids. In DNA form, the CDR3 reads TGCAGTGCTAGCACCTTATCCCCCACCAGAGTTGAGCAGTTCTTC. Its protein is CSASTLSPTRVEQFF.

The chain carries TRBV7-9 and TRBJ1-1, with D hard to call. There are 12 residues in the CDR3. Germline CDR1 SEHNR, CDR2 FQNEAQ (reference sequence). Trimming removed 5 bases from V and 4 bases from J, with 8 bases in between. As DNA, the CDR3 is TGTGCCAGCAGCCTACAGACCACTGAAGCTTTCTTT. Residues: CASSLQTTEAFF. The variable domain in full, completed from reference TRBV7-9 and TRBJ1-1, reads DTGVSQNPRHKITKRGQNVTFRCDPISEHNRLYWYRQTLGQGPEFLTYFQNEAQLEKSRLLSDRFSAERPKGSFSTLEIQRTEQGDSAMYLCASSLQTTEAFFGQGTRLTVV.

At least ten counts were recorded for this clonotype. Compared with germline, one end of the junction differs, possibly owing to a read error. The chain links TRBV7-9 to TRBJ1-4; no clear D. Germline lookup yields CDR1 SEHNR and CDR2 FQNEAQ (reference sequence). The CDR3 runs to 14 residues. In nucleotides, the CDR3 is TGTGCCAACAGCGGAGGCGGCCTGGGTGAAAAACTGTTTTTT. Translation: CANSGGGLGEKLFF.

As DNA, the CDR3 is TGTGCCAGCAGCCTACCCCGGGACGTAAACACCGGGGAGCTGTTTTTT. Its translation is CASSLPRDVNTGELFF. The chain employs TRBV7-8 and TRBJ2-2, with D possibly being TRBD1 or TRBD2 (5 bases each). The CDR3 has 16 amino acids. V was pared by 5 bases and J by 2 bases, with 15 bases between. The germline CDR1 and CDR2 sequences are SGHVS and FQNEAQ.

This clonotype was observed a handful of times. The gene calls are TRBV10-2 and TRBJ2-3; TRBD2 aligns across 9 bases. V lost 3 bases, J lost 2 bases, and 3 bases stayed unmatched. The length of the CDR3 is 15 residues. The germline gives CDR1 WSHSY, CDR2 SAAADI. CDR3 sequence: CASSELAGFTDTQYF. The CDR3 region has the DNA TGCGCCAGCAGTGAACTAGCGGGTTTCACAGATACGCAGTATTTT.

This clonotype was seen more than once but under ten times. The chain links TRBV4-1 to TRBJ2-7; 7 nucleotides match TRBD1. V lost 3 bases and J lost 3; bases outside the gene matches: 8. The CDR3 runs to 15 residues. Germline loops: CDR1 MGHRA, CDR2 YSYEKL. CDR3 sequence reads: CASSHMSTGDYEQYF. CDR3 DNA: TGCGCCAGCAGCCATATGAGTACAGGGGACTACGAGCAGTACTTC.

The table lists this clonotype with many counts. The chain links TRBV10-2 to TRBJ2-5; D possibly uses TRBD1 or TRBD2 (6 bases each). The CDR3 runs 15 residues. The germline V gene encodes CDR1 WSHSY and CDR2 SAAADI. The V gene lost 2 bases and the J gene lost 7 bases, with 17 bases spanning the gap. The DNA for the CDR3 is TGCGCCAGCAGTGAGAGCCCTTCGGGGGCCGGGACCCAGTACTTC. This gives the protein CASSESPSGAGTQYF.